These T cell receptor beta chains were read from a single sample in a study of response to subunit inactivated influenza vaccine. TCRdb fed the RT-PCR reads into MiXCR, producing one record per CDR3 protein. The table records approximately 300,000 distinct CDR3 sequences, roughly 20% of them present only once. Material: PBMCs from blood, obtained about 19 months after vaccination. The receptors stem from a man aged 45 to 75 who received an inactivated influenza vaccine. The conserved cysteine and the conserved F or W are not part of the CDR3 here.

CDR3 protein: ASSVSRGGYT
J gene: TRBJ1-2
V gene: TRBV6-6

CDR3 protein: ASSLLAGGQETQY
J gene: TRBJ2-5
V gene: TRBV18

CDR3 protein: ASSFGVSDTTAYEQY
J gene: TRBJ2-7
V gene: TRBV7-8

CDR3 protein: SARQTGMRETQY
J gene: TRBJ2-5
V gene: TRBV20-1

CDR3 protein: ASRAGTGSSYNSPLH
J gene: TRBJ1-6
V gene: TRBV12-3/TRBV12-4

CDR3 protein: ASSLLPFEPEAF
J gene: TRBJ1-1
V gene: TRBV27

CDR3 protein: ASSPSTNPGNTIY
J gene: TRBJ1-3
V gene: TRBV7-2

CDR3 protein: ASSVAEPEAF
J gene: TRBJ1-1
V gene: TRBV9

CDR3 protein: ASSLTDYTEAF
J gene: TRBJ1-1
V gene: TRBV5-1

CDR3 protein: ASSNTGGQPQH
J gene: TRBJ1-5
V gene: TRBV12-3/TRBV12-4

CDR3 protein: ATQKAGADEQY
J gene: TRBJ2-7
V gene: TRBV10-3

CDR3 protein: ASSRRGSGNTIY
J gene: TRBJ1-3
V gene: TRBV4-2

CDR3 protein: ASSRPGANYGYT
J gene: TRBJ1-2
V gene: TRBV4-3

CDR3 protein: ATSDLALGQGLENEQF
J gene: TRBJ2-1
V gene: TRBV24-1

CDR3 protein: ASSFEGVYGYT
J gene: TRBJ1-2
V gene: TRBV12-3/TRBV12-4

CDR3 protein: ASGGGGQGTDTQY
J gene: TRBJ2-3
V gene: TRBV28

CDR3 protein: ASRDNRAENTEAF
J gene: TRBJ1-1
V gene: TRBV5-6

CDR3 protein: ASSDRGRFGYT
J gene: TRBJ1-2
V gene: TRBV6-1

CDR3 protein: ASSLNRGSQETQY
J gene: TRBJ2-5
V gene: TRBV7-6

CDR3 protein: SVGGDLYEQY
J gene: TRBJ2-7
V gene: TRBV20-1

CDR3 protein: ASSLGGRLSGEQY
J gene: TRBJ2-7
V gene: TRBV5-1

CDR3 protein: ASSVAGQSNSPLH
J gene: TRBJ1-6
V gene: TRBV9

CDR3 protein: ASSYSGRLGTEAF
J gene: TRBJ1-1
V gene: TRBV6-5

CDR3 protein: ASSYGLAGPYEQY
J gene: TRBJ2-7
V gene: TRBV28

CDR3 protein: SVRPSTDTQY
J gene: TRBJ2-3
V gene: TRBV29-1

CDR3 protein: ASSRRDSNQPQH
J gene: TRBJ1-5
V gene: TRBV3-1

CDR3 protein: ASSTGRFGQPQH
J gene: TRBJ1-5
V gene: TRBV3-1

CDR3 protein: ASSDSMGTGGNQPQH
J gene: TRBJ1-5
V gene: TRBV2

CDR3 protein: ASSNGKRGETQY
J gene: TRBJ2-5
V gene: TRBV6-1

CDR3 protein: ASSGPGGTMDQETQY
J gene: TRBJ2-5
V gene: TRBV10-2

CDR3 protein: ASSHTVNTEAF
J gene: TRBJ1-1
V gene: TRBV7-6

CDR3 protein: SARDRGGASFNEQF
J gene: TRBJ2-1
V gene: TRBV20-1

CDR3 protein: ASSGGAGYSEAF
J gene: TRBJ1-1
V gene: TRBV5-6

CDR3 protein: ASSEFGGSGETQY
J gene: TRBJ2-5
V gene: TRBV25-1

CDR3 protein: ASSLGGVGTEKLF
J gene: TRBJ1-4
V gene: TRBV12-3/TRBV12-4

CDR3 protein: ASSLRDSKETQY
J gene: TRBJ2-5
V gene: TRBV11-2

CDR3 protein: ASSWRVGNGYT
J gene: TRBJ1-2
V gene: TRBV27

CDR3 protein: ASSPSLDYNTEAF
J gene: TRBJ1-1
V gene: TRBV4-3

CDR3 protein: ASSLGGKSQPQH
J gene: TRBJ1-5
V gene: TRBV12-3/TRBV12-4

CDR3 protein: ASSLQGGSYNEQF
J gene: TRBJ2-1
V gene: TRBV5-1

CDR3 protein: SVGLLIRGTEETQY
J gene: TRBJ2-5
V gene: TRBV29-1

CDR3 protein: ASTDSYGYT
J gene: TRBJ1-2
V gene: TRBV25-1

CDR3 protein: AISESVSTGTAKNIQY
J gene: TRBJ2-4
V gene: TRBV10-3

CDR3 protein: ASRARQGLNTEAF
J gene: TRBJ1-1
V gene: TRBV28

CDR3 protein: ASSRRQGGTDTQY
J gene: TRBJ2-3
V gene: TRBV6-1

CDR3 protein: ASSTRQGRSEAL
J gene: TRBJ1-1
V gene: TRBV7-2

CDR3 protein: SVEDPGGTDTQY
J gene: TRBJ2-3
V gene: TRBV29-1

CDR3 protein: ASRSQGQETQY
J gene: TRBJ2-5
V gene: TRBV12-3/TRBV12-4

CDR3 protein: ASSQHWGEGEAF
J gene: TRBJ1-1
V gene: TRBV3-1